This TCR beta chain emerged from a study of blood T cells in healthy people across ages. This clonotype was observed a handful of times. Antigen: not known. The CDR3 runs to 13 residues. The V gene lost 1 base and the J gene lost 2 bases, with 9 bases spanning the gap. The germline V gene encodes CDR1 DFQATT and CDR2 SNEGSKA (reference sequence). The second PCR ran roughly 7 to 11 cycles with a sample-barcoded 5' primer and J-beta primers. A single record per CDR3 protein comes from TCRdb applying MiXCR to the 5' RACE reads. Here the sample spans under 800,000 distinct CDR3 sequences, roughly two fifths being singletons. Study findings and constraints: Unknown CMV status may confound age-related changes in expanded clones.

The rearrangement joins TRBV20-1 to TRBJ2-7, with no clear D. Sequencing input: blood. This clonotype originated in a woman aged 55-69 years in good health. In DNA, the CDR3 is TGCAGTGCTAGAGTGCCCTCTACCTACGAGCAGTACTTC. It is translated as CSARVPSTYEQYF.